The rows below give T cell receptor beta chains drawn from one sample of a study of human T cells and chemical hapten exposure. TCRdb reanalysed the RACE reads using MiXCR and keeps one entry per CDR3 protein. The sample gives 65,000 to 90,000 distinct CDR3 sequences, less than 8.5% of which show up once; 1% to 1.5% is in the top ten. Sequenced material: whole blood, taken in connection with sensitization to the hapten diphenylcyclopropenone (DPC). Receptor source: a woman in her twenties or thirties with alopecia areata. Some clones in this sample may be carry-over from other donors' samples. The CDR3 runs from the conserved cysteine through the conserved F or W.

TRBV7-6 | CASSKGQYGNTIYF
TRBV30 | CAWSVGPSSNQPQHF
TRBV20-1 | CSAPGQGARGYTF
TRBV5-4 | CASSLRLSYNEQFF
TRBV12-3/TRBV12-4 | CASRTHRETEAFF
TRBV29-1 | CSVTQSGRRYGYTF
TRBV12-3/TRBV12-4 | CASSQTEGYTF
TRBV6-1 | CASVGGESRNQPQHF
TRBV25-1 | CASSTPRTGSGTDTQYF
TRBV12-3/TRBV12-4 | CASSWEQGSHEQYF
TRBV5-1 | CASRPQVQEYYEQYF
TRBV5-8 | CASSLVLAGGNRAYEQYF
TRBV2 | CASSPGPGGYEQYF
TRBV29-1 | CSVGEGAYEQYF
TRBV20-1 | CSISAGWGRNEQYF
TRBV6-5 | CASSYALGMGEKLFF
TRBV20-1 | CSARQAGNTIYF
TRBV2 | CASSYPTSGGPGTYEQYF
TRBV20-1 | CSASDSGRTSHGYTF
TRBV10-3 | CAISADGVFYEQYF
TRBV7-2 | CASSLALGGGADTRYF
TRBV5-1 | CASSLPPGGAYEAFF
TRBV5-1 | CASSLERNIQYF
TRBV20-1 | CSARVEGIYGYTF
TRBV6-4 | CASSQDGGRLNTEAFF
TRBV19 | CASSILAGNTYTGELFF
TRBV12-3/TRBV12-4 | CASSYIRWGPDPPGYTF
TRBV7-2 | CASSPQWGPQETQYF
TRBV6-6 | CASRDSRRELSGNTIYF
TRBV5-8 | CASSLLTGAAGANVLTF
TRBV30 | CAVRDRHQPQHF
TRBV20-1 | CSARPTGWAEAFF
TRBV20-1 | CSASGGGSSYEKLFF
TRBV7-9 | CASSLSRTVHGYTF
TRBV20-1 | CSATDRTVNFLNQPQHF
TRBV11-2 | CASRSTGAGIMNTEAFF
TRBV4-1 | CASSQDSLESNEKLFF
TRBV19 | CASSILGGNTDTQYF
TRBV12-3/TRBV12-4 | CASYNSATGPRGNYGYTF
TRBV11-1 | CASSSALALPGGYTF
TRBV20-1 | CSAPLGRRLNTEAFF
TRBV6-6 | CASSSDRGVTEAFF
TRBV12-3/TRBV12-4 | CASSFGLGADTQYF
TRBV9 | CASSVLGDKTTDTQYF
TRBV3-1 | CASSQRAGDTQYF
TRBV2 | CASMKWGYTF
TRBV7-9 | CASSLGVGGPDNSPLHF
TRBV5-1 | CASSLVQGARTEAFF
TRBV10-3 | CAIRSTDTQYF
TRBV13 | CASSLKGYASTDTQYF
TRBV10-3 | CAISGDSEEQFF
TRBV12-3/TRBV12-4 | CASSPEWGIAKNIQYF
TRBV20-1 | CSATSGPAYNEQFF
TRBV19 | CASSVTSGGAYTGELFF
TRBV4-2 | CASSQESGEGQYF
TRBV27 | CASSSPGSSFYGYTF
TRBV20-1 | CSARDPSSYNSPLHF
TRBV14 | CASSQAYQNYGYTF